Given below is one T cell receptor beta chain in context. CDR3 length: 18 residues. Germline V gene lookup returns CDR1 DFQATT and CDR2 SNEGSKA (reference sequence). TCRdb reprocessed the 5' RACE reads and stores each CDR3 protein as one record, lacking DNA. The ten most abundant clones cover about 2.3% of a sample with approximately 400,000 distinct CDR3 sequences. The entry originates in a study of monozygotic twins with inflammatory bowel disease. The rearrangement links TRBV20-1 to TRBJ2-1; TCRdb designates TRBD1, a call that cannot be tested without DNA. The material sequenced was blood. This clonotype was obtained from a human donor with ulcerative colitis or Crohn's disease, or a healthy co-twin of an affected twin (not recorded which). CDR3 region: CSASLGTGATSARNEQFF.